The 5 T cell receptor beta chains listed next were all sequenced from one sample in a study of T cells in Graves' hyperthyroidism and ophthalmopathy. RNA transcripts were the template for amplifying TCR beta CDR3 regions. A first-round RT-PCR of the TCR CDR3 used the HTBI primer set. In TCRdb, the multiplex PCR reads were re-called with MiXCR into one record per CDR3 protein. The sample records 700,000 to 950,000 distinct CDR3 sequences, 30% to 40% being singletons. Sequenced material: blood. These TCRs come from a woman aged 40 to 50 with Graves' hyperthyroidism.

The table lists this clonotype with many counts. DNA for the CDR3: TGTGCCGGTTCCCGGGACGGGAACACTGAAGCTTTCTTT. This codes for CAGSRDGNTEAFF. The chain employs TRBV10-3 and TRBJ1-1; tentatively, D is TRBD1 (5 bases). V was pared by 11 bases and J by 1 base, with 14 bases between. Germline V CDR1 and CDR2: ENHRY, SYGVKD. The CDR3 is 13 amino acids.

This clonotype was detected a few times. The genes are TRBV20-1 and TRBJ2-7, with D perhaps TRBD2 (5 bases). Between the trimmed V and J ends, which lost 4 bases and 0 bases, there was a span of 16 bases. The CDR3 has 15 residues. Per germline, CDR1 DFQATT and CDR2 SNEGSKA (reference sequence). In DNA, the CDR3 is TGCAGTGCTACCCGACATCCGGGGAACTCCTACGAGCAGTACTTC. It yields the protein CSATRHPGNSYEQYF.

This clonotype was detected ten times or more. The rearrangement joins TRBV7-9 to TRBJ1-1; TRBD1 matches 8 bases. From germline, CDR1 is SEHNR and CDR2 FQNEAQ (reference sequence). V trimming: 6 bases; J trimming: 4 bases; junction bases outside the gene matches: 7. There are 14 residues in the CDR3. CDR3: CASRWMTGVTEAFF. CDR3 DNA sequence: TGTGCCAGCAGGTGGATGACAGGGGTCACTGAAGCTTTCTTT. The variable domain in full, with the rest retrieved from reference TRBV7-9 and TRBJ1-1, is DTGVSQNPRHKITKRGQNVTFRCDPISEHNRLYWYRQTLGQGPEFLTYFQNEAQLEKSRLLSDRFSAERPKGSFSTLEIQRTEQGDSAMYLCASRWMTGVTEAFFGQGTRLTVV.

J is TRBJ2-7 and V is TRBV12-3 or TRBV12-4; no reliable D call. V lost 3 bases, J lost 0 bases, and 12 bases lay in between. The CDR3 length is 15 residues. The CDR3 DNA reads TGTGCCAGCAGTTTTCAGGTGTCTCCCTCCTACGAGCAGTACTTC. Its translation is CASSFQVSPSYEQYF.

The CDR3 DNA is TGTGCCAGCAGCGTAGCTTGGGGACAGGGGTACTATGGCTACACCTTC. Its translation: CASSVAWGQGYYGYTF. The chain employs TRBV9 and TRBJ1-2, with 10 bases that match TRBD1. Germline-derived CDR1 and CDR2 are SGDLS and YYNGEE. The CDR3 runs 16 residues. J lost 3 bases, V lost 0 bases, and 5 bases had no gene match.